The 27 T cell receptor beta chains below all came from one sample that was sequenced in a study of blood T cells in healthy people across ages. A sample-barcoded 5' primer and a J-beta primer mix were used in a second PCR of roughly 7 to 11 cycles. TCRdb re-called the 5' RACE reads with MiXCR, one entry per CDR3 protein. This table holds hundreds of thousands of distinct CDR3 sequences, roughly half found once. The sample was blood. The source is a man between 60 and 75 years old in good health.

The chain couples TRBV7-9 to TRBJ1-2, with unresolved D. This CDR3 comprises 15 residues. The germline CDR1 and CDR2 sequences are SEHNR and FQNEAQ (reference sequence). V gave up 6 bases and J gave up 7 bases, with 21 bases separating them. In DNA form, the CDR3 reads TGTGCCAGCAGTCGAGACGCAGACTCCCGGGGTGGCTACACCTTC. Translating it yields CASSRDADSRGGYTF.

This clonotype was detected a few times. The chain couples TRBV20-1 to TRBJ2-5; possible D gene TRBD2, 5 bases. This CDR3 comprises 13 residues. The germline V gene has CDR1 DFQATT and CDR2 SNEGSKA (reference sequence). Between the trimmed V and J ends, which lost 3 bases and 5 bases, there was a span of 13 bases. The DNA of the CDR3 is TGCAGTGCTAGCGTAGTTTCGGGGGAGACCCAGTACTTC. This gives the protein CSASVVSGETQYF.

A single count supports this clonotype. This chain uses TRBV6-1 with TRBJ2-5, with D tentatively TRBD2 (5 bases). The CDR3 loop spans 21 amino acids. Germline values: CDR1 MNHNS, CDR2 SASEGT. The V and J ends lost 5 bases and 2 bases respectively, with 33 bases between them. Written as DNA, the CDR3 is TGTGCCAGCAGTCGAACCAGTCCCCCGGCGCTACAAGCGGCATGGCAAGAGACCCAGTACTTC. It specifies CASSRTSPPALQAAWQETQYF.

For the CDR3, the DNA is TGTGCCAGCAGCTTTAGTGTTTTGAGGGACTATGGCTACACCTTC. This codes for CASSFSVLRDYGYTF. The rearrangement uses TRBV5-5 and TRBJ1-2; unclear D gene. CDR3 length: 15 amino acids. CDR1 is SGHKS and CDR2 is YYEKEE in the germline V gene (reference sequence). Trimming took 2 bases from V and 3 from J, leaving 14 bases between them.

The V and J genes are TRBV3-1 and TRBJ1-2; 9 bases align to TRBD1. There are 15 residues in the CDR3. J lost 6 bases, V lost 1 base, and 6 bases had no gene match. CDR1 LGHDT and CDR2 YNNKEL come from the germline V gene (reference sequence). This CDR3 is CASSQVLQGADGYTF. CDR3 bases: TGTGCCAGCAGCCAAGTCCTACAGGGGGCGGATGGCTACACCTTC.

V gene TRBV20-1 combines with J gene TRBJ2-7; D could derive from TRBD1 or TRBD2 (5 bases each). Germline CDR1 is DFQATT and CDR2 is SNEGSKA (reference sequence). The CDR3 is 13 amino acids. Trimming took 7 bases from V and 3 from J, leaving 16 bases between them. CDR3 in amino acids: CSGGKDGYYEQYF. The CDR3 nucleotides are TGCAGTGGGGGGAAGGACGGATACTACGAGCAGTACTTC.

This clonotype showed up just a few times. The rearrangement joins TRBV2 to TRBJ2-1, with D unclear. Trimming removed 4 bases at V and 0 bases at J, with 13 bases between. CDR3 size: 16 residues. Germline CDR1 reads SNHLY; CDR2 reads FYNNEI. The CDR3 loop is CASSAGRYDSYNEQFF. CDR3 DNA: TGTGCCAGCAGTGCAGGCAGGTACGACTCCTACAATGAGCAGTTCTTC.

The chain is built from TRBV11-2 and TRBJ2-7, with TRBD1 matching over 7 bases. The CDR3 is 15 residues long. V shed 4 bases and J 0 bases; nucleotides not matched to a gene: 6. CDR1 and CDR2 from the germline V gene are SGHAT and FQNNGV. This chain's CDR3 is CASSSLQGSSYEQYF. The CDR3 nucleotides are TGTGCCAGCAGCTCACTACAGGGGAGCTCCTACGAGCAGTACTTC.

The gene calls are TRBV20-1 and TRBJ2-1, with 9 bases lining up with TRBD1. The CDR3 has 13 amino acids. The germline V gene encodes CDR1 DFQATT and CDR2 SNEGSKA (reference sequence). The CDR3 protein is CSPRQGDYNEQFF. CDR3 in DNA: TGCAGCCCAAGACAGGGGGACTACAATGAGCAGTTCTTC.

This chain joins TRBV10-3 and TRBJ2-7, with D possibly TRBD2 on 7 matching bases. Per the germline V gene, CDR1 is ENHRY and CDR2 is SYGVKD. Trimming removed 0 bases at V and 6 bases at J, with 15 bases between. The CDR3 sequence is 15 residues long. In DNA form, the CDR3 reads TGTGCCATCAGTGAGTCGGGGGGGCGGGAGAGCGAGCAGTACTTC. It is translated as CAISESGGRESEQYF.

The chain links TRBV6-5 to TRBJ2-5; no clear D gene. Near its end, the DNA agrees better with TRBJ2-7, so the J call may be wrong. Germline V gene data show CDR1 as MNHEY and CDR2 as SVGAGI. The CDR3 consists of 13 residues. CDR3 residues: CASSYSKDYEQYF. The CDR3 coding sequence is TGTGCCAGCAGTTACTCGAAGGACTACGAGCAGTACTTC.

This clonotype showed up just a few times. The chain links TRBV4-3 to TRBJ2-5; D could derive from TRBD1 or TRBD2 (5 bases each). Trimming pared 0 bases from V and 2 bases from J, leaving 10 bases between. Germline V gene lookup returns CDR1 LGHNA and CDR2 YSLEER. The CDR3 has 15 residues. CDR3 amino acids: CASSQDGAVQETQYF. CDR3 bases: TGCGCCAGCAGCCAAGACGGGGCAGTTCAAGAGACCCAGTACTTC.

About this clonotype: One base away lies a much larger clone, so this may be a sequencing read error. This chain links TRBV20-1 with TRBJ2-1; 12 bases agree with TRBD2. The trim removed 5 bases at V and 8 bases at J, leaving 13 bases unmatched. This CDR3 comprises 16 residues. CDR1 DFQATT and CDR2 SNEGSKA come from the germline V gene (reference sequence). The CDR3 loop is CSAYSPGLAGYDEQFF. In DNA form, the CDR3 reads TGCAGTGCTTACTCCCCGGGACTAGCGGGTTACGATGAGCAGTTCTTC.

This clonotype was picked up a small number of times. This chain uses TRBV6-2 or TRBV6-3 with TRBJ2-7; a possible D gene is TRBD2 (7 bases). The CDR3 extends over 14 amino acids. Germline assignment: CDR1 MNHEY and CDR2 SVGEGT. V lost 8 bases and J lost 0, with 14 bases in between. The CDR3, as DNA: TGTGCCAGCTCTACGGGGGGCTACTCCTACGAGCAGTACTTC. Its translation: CASSTGGYSYEQYF.

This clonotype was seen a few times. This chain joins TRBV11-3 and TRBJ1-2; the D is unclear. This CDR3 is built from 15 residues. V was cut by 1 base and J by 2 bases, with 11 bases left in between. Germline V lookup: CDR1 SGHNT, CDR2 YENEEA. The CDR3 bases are TGTGCCAGCAGCTTAGTGGATGGCGACAACTATGGCTACACCTTC. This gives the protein CASSLVDGDNYGYTF.

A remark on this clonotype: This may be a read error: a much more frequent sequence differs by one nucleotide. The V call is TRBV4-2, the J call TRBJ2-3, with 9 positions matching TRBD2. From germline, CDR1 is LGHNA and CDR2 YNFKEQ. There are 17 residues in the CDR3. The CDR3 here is CASGQEVAGGPVDTQYF. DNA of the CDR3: TGTGCCAGCGGCCAAGAGGTGGCGGGAGGGCCGGTAGATACGCAGTATTTT.

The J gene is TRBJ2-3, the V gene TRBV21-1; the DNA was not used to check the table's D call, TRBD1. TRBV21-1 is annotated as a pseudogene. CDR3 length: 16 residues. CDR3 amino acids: CASSKRGGAETDTQYF. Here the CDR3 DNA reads TGTGCCAGCAGCAAACGGGGGGGCGCGGAGACAGATACGCAGTATTTT.

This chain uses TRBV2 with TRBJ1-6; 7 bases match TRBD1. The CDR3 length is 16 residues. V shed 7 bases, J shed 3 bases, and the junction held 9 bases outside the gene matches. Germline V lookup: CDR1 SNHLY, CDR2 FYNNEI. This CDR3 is CASKTGRLSYNSPLHF. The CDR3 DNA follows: TGTGCCAGCAAGACAGGGCGTCTGAGCTATAATTCACCCCTCCACTTT.

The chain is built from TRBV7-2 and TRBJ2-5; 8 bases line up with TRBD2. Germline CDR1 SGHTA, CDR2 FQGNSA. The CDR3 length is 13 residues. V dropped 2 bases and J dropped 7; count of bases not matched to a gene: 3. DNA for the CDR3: TGTGCCAGCAGCTTACGTCGGGAGGGGACCCAGTACTTC. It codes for CASSLRREGTQYF.

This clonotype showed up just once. This chain's CDR3 is CASSHPSGRWTDTQYF. Here the CDR3 DNA reads TGTGCCAGCAGCCACCCTAGCGGGAGGTGGACAGATACGCAGTATTTT. The rearrangement joins TRBV7-9 to TRBJ2-3, with TRBD2 matching 11 bases. The CDR3 has 16 amino acids. V lost 5 bases, J lost 3 bases, and 7 bases stayed unmatched. Germline assignment: CDR1 SEHNR and CDR2 FQNEAQ (reference sequence).

The CDR3 coding sequence is TGTGCCACCAGGGAGGGGTCCTACGAGCAGTACTTC. This sequence encodes CATREGSYEQYF. The V and J genes are TRBV10-3 and TRBJ2-7, with TRBD2 matching 7 bases. Germline values: CDR1 ENHRY, CDR2 SYGVKD. This CDR3 is built from 12 residues. Losses at the gene ends were 10 bases for V and 1 base for J; bases not matched to a gene: 4.

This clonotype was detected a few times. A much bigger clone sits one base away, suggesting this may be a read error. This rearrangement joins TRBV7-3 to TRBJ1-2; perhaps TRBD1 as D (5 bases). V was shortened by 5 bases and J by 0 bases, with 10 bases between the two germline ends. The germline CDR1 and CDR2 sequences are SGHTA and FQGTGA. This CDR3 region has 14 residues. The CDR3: CASSRDGANYGYTF. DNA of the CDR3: TGTGCCAGCAGCCGGGACGGAGCTAACTATGGCTACACCTTC. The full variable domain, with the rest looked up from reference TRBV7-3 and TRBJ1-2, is GAGVSQTPSNKVTEKGKYVELRCDPISGHTALYWYRQSLGQGPEFLIYFQGTGAADDSGLPNDRFFAVRPEGSVSTLKIQRTERGDSAVYLCASSRDGANYGYTFGSGTRLTVV.

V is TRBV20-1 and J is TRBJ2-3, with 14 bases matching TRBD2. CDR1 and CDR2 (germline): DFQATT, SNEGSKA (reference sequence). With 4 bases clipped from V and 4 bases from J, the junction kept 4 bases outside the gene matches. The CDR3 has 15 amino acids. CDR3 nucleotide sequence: TGCAGTGCTACCGGACTAGCGGGAGGTGCAGATACGCAGTATTTT. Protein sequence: CSATGLAGGADTQYF.

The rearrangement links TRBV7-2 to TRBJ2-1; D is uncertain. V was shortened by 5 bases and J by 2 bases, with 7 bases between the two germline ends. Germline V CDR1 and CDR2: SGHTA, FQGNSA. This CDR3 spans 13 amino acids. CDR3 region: CASSVSTYNEQFF. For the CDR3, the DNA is TGTGCCAGCAGCGTATCGACCTACAATGAGCAGTTCTTC.

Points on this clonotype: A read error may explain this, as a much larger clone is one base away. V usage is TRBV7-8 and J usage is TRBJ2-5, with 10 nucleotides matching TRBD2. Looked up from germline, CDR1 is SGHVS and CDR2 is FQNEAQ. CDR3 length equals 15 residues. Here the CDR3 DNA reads TGTTCCAGCATTAGCGGGAGGTTCGGTCGGGAGACCCAGTACTTC. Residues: CSSISGRFGRETQYF.

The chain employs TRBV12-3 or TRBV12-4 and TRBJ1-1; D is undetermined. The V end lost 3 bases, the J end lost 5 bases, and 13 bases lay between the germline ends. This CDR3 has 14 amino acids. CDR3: CASSFRSGLTEAFF. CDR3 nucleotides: TGTGCCAGCAGTTTCCGGTCGGGCTTGACTGAAGCTTTCTTT.

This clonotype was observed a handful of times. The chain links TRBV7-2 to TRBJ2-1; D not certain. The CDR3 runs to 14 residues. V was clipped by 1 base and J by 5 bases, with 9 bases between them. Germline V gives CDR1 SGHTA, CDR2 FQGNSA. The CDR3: CASSLGIRNNEQFF. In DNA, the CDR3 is TGTGCCAGCAGCTTAGGTATCCGTAACAATGAGCAGTTCTTC.